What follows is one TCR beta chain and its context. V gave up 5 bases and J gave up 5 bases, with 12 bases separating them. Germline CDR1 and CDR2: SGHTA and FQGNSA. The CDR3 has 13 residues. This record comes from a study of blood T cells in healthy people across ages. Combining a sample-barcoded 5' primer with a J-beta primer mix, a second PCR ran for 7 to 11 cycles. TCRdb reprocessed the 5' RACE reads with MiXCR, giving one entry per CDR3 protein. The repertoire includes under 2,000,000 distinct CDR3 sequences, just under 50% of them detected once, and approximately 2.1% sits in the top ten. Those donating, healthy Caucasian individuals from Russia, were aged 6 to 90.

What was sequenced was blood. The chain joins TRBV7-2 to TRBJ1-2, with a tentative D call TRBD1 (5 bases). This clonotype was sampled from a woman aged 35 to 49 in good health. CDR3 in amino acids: CASSPQGWYGYTF. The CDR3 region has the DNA TGTGCCAGCAGCCCCCAGGGTTGGTATGGCTACACCTTC.